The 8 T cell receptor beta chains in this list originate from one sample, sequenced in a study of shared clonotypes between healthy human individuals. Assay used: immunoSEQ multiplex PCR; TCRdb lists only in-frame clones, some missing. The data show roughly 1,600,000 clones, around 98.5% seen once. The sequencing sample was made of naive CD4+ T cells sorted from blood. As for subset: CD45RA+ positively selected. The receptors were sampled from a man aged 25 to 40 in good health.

The CDR3 reads CASSLAGIGNTIYF. The CDR3 DNA follows: TGCGCCAGCAGCTTGGCGGGGATTGGAAACACCATATATTTT. V and J are TRBV5-1 and TRBJ1-3; D not resolved. CDR1 and CDR2 (germline): SGHRS, YFSETQ. There are 14 residues in the CDR3. V was shortened by 0 bases and J by 3 bases, with 7 bases between the two germline ends. The full variable domain, completed using reference TRBV5-1 and TRBJ1-3, is KAGVTQTPRYLIKTRGQQVTLSCSPISGHRSVSWYQQTPGQGLQFLFEYFSETQRNKGNFPGRFSGRQFSNSRSEMNVSTLELGDSALYLCASSLAGIGNTIYFGEGSWLTVV.

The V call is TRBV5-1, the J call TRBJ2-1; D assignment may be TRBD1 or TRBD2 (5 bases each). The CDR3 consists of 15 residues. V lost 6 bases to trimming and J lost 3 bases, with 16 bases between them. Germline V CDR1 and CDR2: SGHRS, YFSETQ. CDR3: CASTSLGAIYNEQFF. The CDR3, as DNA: TGCGCCAGCACCTCACTAGGGGCCATCTACAATGAGCAGTTCTTC.

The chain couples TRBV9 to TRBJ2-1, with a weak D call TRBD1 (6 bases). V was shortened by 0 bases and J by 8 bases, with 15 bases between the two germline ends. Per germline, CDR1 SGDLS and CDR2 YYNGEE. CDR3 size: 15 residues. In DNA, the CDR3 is TGTGCCAGCAGCGTAGTCGTGACAGGCGATGATGAGCAGTTCTTC. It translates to CASSVVVTGDDEQFF.

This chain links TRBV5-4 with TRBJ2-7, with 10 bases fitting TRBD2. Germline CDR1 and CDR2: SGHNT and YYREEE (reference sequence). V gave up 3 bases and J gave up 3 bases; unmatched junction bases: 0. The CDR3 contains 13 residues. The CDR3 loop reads CASSWTSGYEQYF. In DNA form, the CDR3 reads TGTGCCAGCAGCTGGACTAGCGGCTACGAGCAGTACTTC.

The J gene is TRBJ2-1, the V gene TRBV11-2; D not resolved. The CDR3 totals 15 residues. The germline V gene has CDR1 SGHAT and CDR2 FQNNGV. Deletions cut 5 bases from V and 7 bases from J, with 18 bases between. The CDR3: CASSGVRGLRNEQFF. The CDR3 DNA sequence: TGTGCCAGCAGCGGGGTCAGAGGCCTGAGGAATGAGCAGTTCTTC.

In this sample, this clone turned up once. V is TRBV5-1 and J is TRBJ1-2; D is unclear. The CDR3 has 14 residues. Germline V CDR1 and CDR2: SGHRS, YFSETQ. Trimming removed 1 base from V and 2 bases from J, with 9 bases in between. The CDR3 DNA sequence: TGCGCCAGCAGCTTGAGTATGGCAAACTATGGCTACACCTTC. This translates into CASSLSMANYGYTF.

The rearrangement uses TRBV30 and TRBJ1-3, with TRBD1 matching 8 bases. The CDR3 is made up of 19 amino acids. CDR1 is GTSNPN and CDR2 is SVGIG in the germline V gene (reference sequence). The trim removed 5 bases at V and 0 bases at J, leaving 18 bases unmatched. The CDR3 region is CAWVKGTGTYRSSGNTIYF. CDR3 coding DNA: TGTGCCTGGGTAAAGGGGACAGGAACCTACCGAAGCTCTGGAAACACCATATATTTT.

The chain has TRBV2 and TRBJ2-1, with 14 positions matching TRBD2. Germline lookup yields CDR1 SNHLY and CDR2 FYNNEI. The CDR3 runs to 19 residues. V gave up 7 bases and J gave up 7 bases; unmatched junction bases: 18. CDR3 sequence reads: CASNRERLAGGGIDNEQFF. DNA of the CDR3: TGTGCCAGCAACAGAGAAAGACTAGCGGGAGGGGGGATCGATAATGAGCAGTTCTTC.